These T cell receptor beta chains were read from a single sample in a study of long-term antiretroviral therapy in people with HIV. Generated by immunoSEQ multiplex PCR, the TCRdb table keeps only in-frame clones and is missing some. The profile shows about 21,000 clones, around four fifths of them singletons. Sequences were derived from unsorted PBMCs, sampled 0.5 years after starting antiretroviral therapy. The receptors here all came from a man aged 18 to 30 with HIV. The CDR3 runs from the conserved cysteine through the conserved F or W. A D gene is named only where the DNA matches it firmly. Size is stated for part of the rows, as once, few or many counts, or as a class when the clone is expanded.

clone_size	d_call	v_call	j_call	cdr3_aa	cdr3_nt
once	NA	TRBV28	TRBJ2-7	CASSFPTNSYEQYF	TGTGCCAGCAGTTTCCCGACTAACTCCTACGAGCAGTACTTC
NA	TRBD1	TRBV4-1	TRBJ1-3	CASSDRTGTAGNTIYF	TGCGCCAGCAGTGATCGGACAGGGACGGCTGGAAACACCATATATTTT
NA	TRBD1	TRBV28	TRBJ2-5	CASSFYRGSNAETQYF	TGTGCCAGCAGTTTTTACAGGGGGTCGAATGCGGAGACCCAGTACTTC
NA	TRBD2	TRBV5-6	TRBJ2-7	CASSLKPGLGEREQYF	TGTGCCAGCAGCTTAAAACCGGGACTAGGGGAGAGAGAGCAGTACTTC
NA	NA	TRBV7-2	TRBJ1-4	CASSLLGFGEKLFF	TGTGCCAGCAGCTTGCTTGGGTTTGGCGAAAAACTGTTTTTT
NA	NA	TRBV4-3	TRBJ1-1	CASSQAPDNTEAFF	TGCGCCAGCAGCCAAGCTCCAGACAACACTGAAGCTTTCTTT
once	TRBD2	TRBV29-1	TRBJ2-3	CSALELAGGTDTQYF	TGCAGCGCCCTAGAGCTAGCGGGAGGCACAGATACGCAGTATTTT
NA	TRBD1	TRBV7-2	TRBJ1-2	CASSPTTGGVGGYTF	TGTGCCAGCAGCCCAACTACAGGGGGGGTAGGTGGCTACACCTTC
NA	NA	TRBV7-9	TRBJ1-1	CASSPAGHLNTEAFF	TGTGCCAGCAGCCCGGCGGGACATCTGAACACTGAAGCTTTCTTT
NA	NA	TRBV19	TRBJ1-1	CASSMMGANTEAFF	TGTGCCAGTAGTATGATGGGGGCGAACACTGAAGCTTTCTTT
few	TRBD1	TRBV7-8	TRBJ1-2	CASSPQDRGYGYTF	TGTGCCAGCAGCCCTCAAGACAGGGGCTATGGCTACACCTTC
NA	NA	TRBV27	TRBJ2-7	CASSHSGPLYEQYF	TGTGCCAGCAGTCACTCGGGACCCCTCTACGAGCAGTACTTC
NA	NA	TRBV6-6	TRBJ2-3	CASSYSDNTDTQYF	TGTGCCAGCAGTTATTCAGATAACACAGATACGCAGTATTTT
once	NA	TRBV6-1	TRBJ2-3	CASSALQGSTDTQYF	TGTGCCAGCAGTGCGTTGCAGGGTTCCACAGATACGCAGTATTTT
NA	TRBD2	TRBV4-1	TRBJ2-7	CASSQQTSGNYEQYF	TGCGCCAGCAGCCAACAGACTAGCGGGAATTACGAGCAGTACTTC
NA	NA	TRBV27	TRBJ2-1	CASSDQMSSYNEQFF	TGTGCCAGCAGCGACCAGATGAGCTCCTACAATGAGCAGTTCTTC
once	TRBD1	TRBV19	TRBJ2-1	CASSTRTGFGYNEQFF	TGTGCCAGTAGTACTCGGACAGGGTTTGGATACAATGAGCAGTTCTTC
NA	NA	TRBV7-9	TRBJ2-7	CASSLGAQRSYEQYF	TGTGCCAGCAGCTTAGGAGCCCAGCGTTCCTACGAGCAGTACTTC
NA	NA	TRBV9	TRBJ1-2	CASSVRSGTPPYGYTF	TGTGCCAGCAGCGTAAGGTCGGGGACTCCACCCTATGGCTACACCTTC
NA	TRBD1	TRBV28	TRBJ1-2	CASSLSWTGTYGYTF	TGTGCCAGCAGTTTAAGCTGGACAGGGACCTATGGCTACACCTTC
NA	NA	TRBV4-3	TRBJ1-1	CASSQDRWTEAFF	TGCGCCAGCAGCCAAGACCGATGGACTGAAGCTTTCTTT
NA	NA	TRBV14	TRBJ2-5	CASSQVSRGETQYF	TGTGCCAGCAGCCAAGTTTCCAGGGGAGAGACCCAGTACTTC
few	TRBD2	TRBV11-2	TRBJ2-7	CASSSRFGLASEQYF	TGTGCCAGCAGCTCTCGTTTCGGACTAGCTTCCGAGCAGTACTTC
few	NA	TRBV6-4	TRBJ2-2	CASSDITTGELFF	TGTGCCAGCAGTGACATAACCACCGGGGAGCTGTTTTTT
NA	NA	TRBV27	TRBJ1-2	CASRSNALGDYGYTF	TGTGCCAGCAGATCAAACGCGCTAGGAGACTATGGCTACACCTTC
NA	NA	TRBV9	TRBJ2-1	CASTPMGGDYNEQFF	TGTGCCAGCACCCCAATGGGCGGGGACTACAATGAGCAGTTCTTC
NA	TRBD2	TRBV29-1	TRBJ2-1	CSVKSGSLEQFF	TGCAGCGTTAAGAGCGGGAGTCTTGAGCAGTTCTTC
few	TRBD1	TRBV28	TRBJ1-6	CASSLSLPGQGAPSAYNSPLHF	TGTGCCAGCAGCCTGTCCTTACCAGGACAGGGGGCTCCTAGCGCCTATAATTCACCCCTCCACTTT
NA	TRBD2	TRBV5-4	TRBJ2-1	CASSHSGRREQFF	TGTGCCAGCAGTCATAGCGGGAGAAGAGAGCAGTTCTTC
NA	NA	TRBV21-1	TRBJ1-2	CASSKIPDSYGYTF	TGTGCCAGCAGCAAAATCCCGGACAGCTATGGCTACACCTTC
NA	NA	TRBV2	TRBJ2-7	CASSERETQSYEQYF	TGTGCCAGCAGTGAAAGAGAGACGCAATCCTACGAGCAGTACTTC
NA	NA	TRBV5-4	TRBJ2-3	CASTPEGTYTDTQYF	TGTGCCAGCACCCCTGAGGGAACGTACACAGATACGCAGTATTTT
NA	TRBD2	TRBV30	TRBJ2-3	CAWRAEAGGRYTQYF	TGTGCCTGGAGGGCAGAAGCGGGGGGGCGTTATACGCAGTATTTT
NA	NA	TRBV29-1	TRBJ2-1	CSVEPADNEQFF	TGCAGCGTTGAACCTGCGGACAATGAGCAGTTCTTC
NA	TRBD1	TRBV11-2	TRBJ2-7	CASSSWTGSYEQYF	TGTGCCAGCAGCTCCTGGACAGGCTCCTACGAGCAGTACTTC
NA	TRBD2	TRBV7-9	TRBJ2-2	CASSLARAGGSNTGELFF	TGTGCCAGCAGCTTAGCGCGAGCGGGGGGTTCGAACACCGGGGAGCTGTTTTTT
few	NA	TRBV7-2	TRBJ1-1	CASSLGAGGYTEAFF	TGTGCCAGCAGCCTGGGAGCGGGGGGTTACACTGAAGCTTTCTTT